Listed below are T cell receptor beta chains from one sample, sequenced in a study of radiotherapy plus CTLA-4 blockade in lung cancer. Sequencing used immunoSEQ multiplex PCR; TCRdb keeps in-frame clones, though not all of them. The table records tens of thousands of clones, roughly three quarters of them present only once. The source material was peripheral blood, sampled from a patient treated with radiotherapy plus ipilimumab. All receptors derive from a human donor with non-small cell lung cancer that progressed on radiotherapy plus ipilimumab. The CDR3 runs from the conserved cysteine through the conserved F or W. D genes are given only for firm matches. Rows may omit the clone size; those that give it use once, few, many or a size class.

j_gene: TRBJ2-3; d_gene: -; len: 14; abundance: -; v_gene: TRBV19; CDR3aa: CASTAGRMTDTQYF; CDR3nt: TGTGCCAGTACGGCGGGTAGAATGACAGATACGCAGTATTTT
j_gene: TRBJ2-3; d_gene: -; len: 13; abundance: -; v_gene: TRBV9; CDR3aa: CASSAGGGDTQYF; CDR3nt: TGTGCCAGCAGCGCGGGTGGGGGCGATACGCAGTATTTT
j_gene: TRBJ2-3; d_gene: TRBD1; len: 18; abundance: few; v_gene: TRBV7-9; CDR3aa: CASSFPTGTGKSADTQYF; CDR3nt: TGTGCCAGCAGCTTCCCGACCGGGACAGGGAAATCGGCAGATACGCAGTATTTT
j_gene: TRBJ2-5; d_gene: -; len: 16; abundance: -; v_gene: TRBV27; CDR3aa: CASSLNNKGLLETQYF; CDR3nt: TGTGCCAGCAGTCTAAACAACAAGGGACTTTTAGAGACCCAGTACTTC
j_gene: TRBJ2-5; d_gene: TRBD1; len: 12; abundance: -; v_gene: TRBV5-1; CDR3aa: CASGDREETQYF; CDR3nt: TGCGCCAGCGGCGACAGGGAAGAGACCCAGTACTTC
j_gene: TRBJ2-6; d_gene: -; len: 15; abundance: -; v_gene: TRBV7-9; CDR3aa: CASSSTRAGANVLTF; CDR3nt: TGTGCCAGCAGCTCTACTAGAGCTGGGGCCAACGTCCTGACTTTC
j_gene: TRBJ2-2; d_gene: -; len: 15; abundance: -; v_gene: TRBV5-1; CDR3aa: CASSSALSSTGELFF; CDR3nt: TGCGCCAGCAGCTCGGCCCTCAGCTCCACCGGGGAGCTGTTTTTT
j_gene: TRBJ2-7; d_gene: TRBD1; len: 15; abundance: -; v_gene: TRBV7-3; CDR3aa: CASSLHGDSSYEQYF; CDR3nt: TGTGCCAGCAGCTTACATGGGGACAGCTCCTACGAGCAGTACTTC
j_gene: TRBJ2-7; d_gene: TRBD1; len: 16; abundance: -; v_gene: TRBV2; CDR3aa: CASSGIPGQQTYEQYF; CDR3nt: TGTGCCAGCAGTGGAATACCGGGACAGCAAACCTACGAGCAGTACTTC
j_gene: TRBJ1-2; d_gene: -; len: 13; abundance: -; v_gene: TRBV12-5; CDR3aa: CASGLASSGGYTF; CDR3nt: TGTGCTAGTGGTTTGGCGTCGTCCGGTGGCTACACCTTC
j_gene: TRBJ1-1; d_gene: -; len: 17; abundance: -; v_gene: TRBV4-1; CDR3aa: CASSQEGIEAMNTEAFF; CDR3nt: TGCGCCAGCAGCCAAGAAGGAATCGAGGCGATGAACACTGAAGCTTTCTTT
j_gene: TRBJ2-5; d_gene: -; len: 14; abundance: -; v_gene: TRBV9; CDR3aa: CASSAGGKRETQYF; CDR3nt: TGTGCCAGCAGCGCTGGCGGGAAGCGGGAGACCCAGTACTTC
j_gene: TRBJ1-2; d_gene: -; len: 15; abundance: -; v_gene: TRBV5-4; CDR3aa: CASSLNPQGGYGYTF; CDR3nt: TGTGCCAGCAGCTTGAATCCCCAGGGCGGCTATGGCTACACCTTC
j_gene: TRBJ2-7; d_gene: TRBD2; len: 16; abundance: few; v_gene: TRBV2; CDR3aa: CASSAVKGRDAYEQYF; CDR3nt: TGTGCCAGCAGTGCCGTAAAAGGGAGGGATGCCTACGAGCAGTACTTC
j_gene: TRBJ2-3; d_gene: TRBD1; len: 18; abundance: -; v_gene: TRBV7-8; CDR3aa: CASSPRPTGAGGTDTQYF; CDR3nt: TGTGCCAGCAGCCCCAGACCGACAGGGGCCGGAGGCACAGATACGCAGTATTTT
j_gene: TRBJ2-2; d_gene: -; len: 14; abundance: -; v_gene: TRBV15; CDR3aa: CATSRDPNTGELFF; CDR3nt: TGTGCCACCAGCAGAGACCCAAACACCGGGGAGCTGTTTTTT
j_gene: TRBJ2-1; d_gene: TRBD2; len: 15; abundance: few; v_gene: TRBV7-6; CDR3aa: CASSLTPGLAETQFF; CDR3nt: TGTGCCAGCAGCTTAACCCCGGGACTAGCGGAAACGCAGTTCTTC
j_gene: TRBJ1-5; d_gene: -; len: 11; abundance: -; v_gene: TRBV6-1; CDR3aa: CASRDNQPQHF; CDR3nt: TGTGCCAGCAGAGACAATCAGCCCCAGCATTTT
j_gene: TRBJ2-7; d_gene: TRBD1; len: 14; abundance: -; v_gene: TRBV7-6; CDR3aa: CASSLGQGTYEQYF; CDR3nt: TGTGCCAGCAGCTTAGGACAGGGGACCTACGAGCAGTACTTC
j_gene: TRBJ2-1; d_gene: -; len: 16; abundance: -; v_gene: TRBV7-2; CDR3aa: CASRRSGTSFYNEQFF; CDR3nt: TGTGCCAGCAGGAGATCCGGGACATCTTTTTACAATGAGCAGTTCTTC
j_gene: TRBJ2-7; d_gene: -; len: 13; abundance: -; v_gene: TRBV28; CDR3aa: CASSLTENYEQYF; CDR3nt: TGTGCCAGCAGTTTAACCGAGAACTACGAGCAGTACTTC
j_gene: TRBJ1-4; d_gene: -; len: 15; abundance: -; v_gene: TRBV7-9; CDR3aa: CASSLSVQGNEKLFF; CDR3nt: TGTGCCAGCAGCTTATCGGTCCAGGGAAATGAAAAACTGTTTTTT
j_gene: TRBJ1-2; d_gene: -; len: 14; abundance: -; v_gene: TRBV4-2; CDR3aa: CASSQGGENYGYTF; CDR3nt: TGTGCCAGCAGCCAAGGTGGGGAAAACTATGGCTACACCTTC
j_gene: TRBJ1-4; d_gene: -; len: 14; abundance: -; v_gene: TRBV6-1; CDR3aa: CASSVAGAREKLFF; CDR3nt: TGTGCCAGCAGTGTCGCGGGGGCGCGGGAAAAACTGTTTTTT
j_gene: TRBJ2-7; d_gene: -; len: 14; abundance: -; v_gene: TRBV5-1; CDR3aa: CASSLGWLSYEQYF; CDR3nt: TGCGCCAGCAGCTTGGGGTGGTTGTCCTACGAGCAGTACTTC
j_gene: TRBJ1-1; d_gene: -; len: 13; abundance: -; v_gene: TRBV4-1; CDR3aa: CASSQDGGTEAFF; CDR3nt: TGCGCCAGCAGCCAAGACGGGGGCACTGAAGCTTTCTTT